This is a list of T cell receptor beta chains from one sample in a study of CD8 T cells in Susac syndrome. Each CDR3 protein gets one entry after TCRdb re-called the immunoSEQ multiplex PCR reads with MiXCR. The profile shows 100,000 to 150,000 distinct CDR3 sequences, around 94% of them singletons. The sequencing sample was made of CD8+ T cells from PBMCs. These receptors all come from a human donor with Susac syndrome. Both conserved end residues are trimmed from each CDR3. For some rows the clone size is stated as once, few or many, or as a class when expanded; others skip it.

V gene	J gene	clone size	CDR3 length	CDR3 protein
TRBV4-1	TRBJ1-2	NA	13	ASTGIAGVPVGYT
TRBV27	TRBJ2-2	NA	13	ASSLARGDTGELF
TRBV2	TRBJ2-7	NA	11	ASSGDLSYEQY
TRBV25-1	TRBJ2-4	NA	12	ASMAGQGQNIQY
TRBV15	TRBJ1-1	NA	10	ATSRGTAEAF
TRBV30	TRBJ1-1	NA	8	AWSGTEAF
TRBV20-1	TRBJ2-1	NA	14	SARVHGGLTYNEQF
TRBV4-2	TRBJ1-3	NA	13	ASSQEGRGGNTIY
TRBV7-9	TRBJ2-6	NA	12	ASNPNVGANVLT
TRBV27	TRBJ2-7	NA	12	ASSSGTATYEQY
TRBV27	TRBJ1-1	NA	14	ASSAAGGGDFTEAF
TRBV29-1	TRBJ2-3	NA	13	SGMRQGLGTDTQY
TRBV15	TRBJ1-1	once	11	ATSRVRNTEAF
TRBV20-1	TRBJ1-2	NA	10	TTEGQNYGYT
TRBV12-3/TRBV12-4	TRBJ2-3	NA	14	ASTSLRDRNTDTQY
TRBV7-2	TRBJ2-2	NA	14	ASSLSGSLNTGELF
TRBV6-5	TRBJ1-2	NA	14	ASSYSRQGDDYGYT
TRBV6-1	TRBJ2-1	NA	14	ASSRIAGPSYNEQF
TRBV5-6	TRBJ2-5	NA	9	ASSGEETQY
TRBV6-2/TRBV6-3	TRBJ2-1	NA	13	ASSYGGRTYNEQF
TRBV11-2	TRBJ2-1	once	17	ASSSPFSGSGVSYNEQF
TRBV10-3	TRBJ2-6	NA	16	AISESKGVFSGANVLT
TRBV29-1	TRBJ2-2	NA	11	SVQQGISGELF
TRBV12-3/TRBV12-4	TRBJ1-1	NA	13	ASRLRRDRNTEAF
TRBV20-1	TRBJ1-2	NA	10	SVAGGPGGYT
TRBV30	TRBJ2-5	once	13	AWSVGTGAQETQY
TRBV7-9	TRBJ1-5	NA	12	ASSPGLSNQPQH
TRBV15	TRBJ1-2	NA	13	ATSRPGQGMNGYT
TRBV30	TRBJ2-1	NA	13	AWGKTSGRRGEQF
TRBV9	TRBJ1-4	NA	12	ASSPTGLSEKLF
TRBV27	TRBJ2-3	once	14	ASGKRGPSPTDTQY
TRBV27	TRBJ1-5	NA	13	ASSLGQGALQPQH
TRBV12-3/TRBV12-4	TRBJ1-5	NA	12	ASNPTGFGEPQH
TRBV6-6	TRBJ2-7	NA	11	ASSPGGVDEQY
TRBV20-1	TRBJ1-1	NA	10	SARDRNTEAF
TRBV28	TRBJ2-7	NA	15	ASSFSLSGGPSYEQY
TRBV5-6	TRBJ1-2	once	14	ASSFRDRGQGYGYT
TRBV18	TRBJ1-1	NA	11	ASFGTGNTEAF
TRBV24-1	TRBJ2-3	once	16	ATSVGAPGQGNTDTQY
TRBV2	TRBJ2-5	once	11	ASRNGFQETQY
TRBV20-1	TRBJ2-7	NA	13	SASAGTSTYYEQY